The source of this T cell receptor (beta chain) is a study of OX40 agonist ivuxolimab in advanced cancers. For the study at large: The patients received ivuxolimab by intravenous route every 2 weeks at 0.01 to 10 mg/kg.

The method was immunoSEQ multiplex PCR; TCRdb's version includes in-frame clones alone and lacks a portion of them. The data show 30,000 or so clones, approximately 80% seen once. This TCR derives from an adult with an advanced solid tumor such as melanoma, head and neck, liver or kidney cancer. Sequences were derived from CD4+ or CD8+ T cells sorted from blood, sampled in a trial of the OX40 agonist ivuxolimab.

CDR3 bases: TGTGCCAGCAGTGAGAGGGCGGGACCCAGCCCTGGGGCCAACGTCCTGACTTTC. This encodes CASSERAGPSPGANVLTF. V usage is TRBV2 and J usage is TRBJ2-6; D possibly corresponds to TRBD2 (6 bases). Trimming took 3 bases from V and 2 from J, leaving 17 bases between them. Germline lookup yields CDR1 SNHLY and CDR2 FYNNEI. This CDR3 spans 18 amino acids.